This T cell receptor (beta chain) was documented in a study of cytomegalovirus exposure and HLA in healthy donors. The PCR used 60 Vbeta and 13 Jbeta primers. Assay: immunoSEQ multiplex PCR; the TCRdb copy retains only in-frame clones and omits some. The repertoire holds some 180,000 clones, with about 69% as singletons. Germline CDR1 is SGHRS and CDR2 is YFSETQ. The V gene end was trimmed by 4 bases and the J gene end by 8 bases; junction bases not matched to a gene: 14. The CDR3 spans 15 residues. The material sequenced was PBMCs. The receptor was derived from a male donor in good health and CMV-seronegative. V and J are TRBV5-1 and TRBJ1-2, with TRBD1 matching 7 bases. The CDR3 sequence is CASSLMGETGFGYTF. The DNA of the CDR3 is TGCGCCAGCAGCCTGATGGGGGAGACAGGGTTCGGCTACACCTTC. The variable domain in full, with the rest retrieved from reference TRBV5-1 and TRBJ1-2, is KAGVTQTPRYLIKTRGQQVTLSCSPISGHRSVSWYQQTPGQGLQFLFEYFSETQRNKGNFPGRFSGRQFSNSRSEMNVSTLELGDSALYLCASSLMGETGFGYTFGSGTRLTVV.